These 8 T cell receptor beta chains originate from one sample sequenced in a study of regulatory T cells in long-lasting Graves disease. Building of the TCR beta libraries involved iRepertoire HTBI primers and Arm-PCR of CDR3 regions. TCRdb re-called the multiplex PCR reads with MiXCR, one entry per CDR3 protein. The top ten hold around a quarter of the sample, which has about 420,000 distinct CDR3 sequences, over 15% seen once. Time point given: newly diagnosed GD, antithyroid drugs for less than 3 months. With RNA extracted from PBMCs as input, the TCR library was made. Separately, the same data were catalogued under a study of T cells in Graves' hyperthyroidism and ophthalmopathy.

The sample here was peripheral blood mononuclear cells (PBMCs), taken at new diagnosis, from a patient treated with antithyroid drugs. The receptors stem from a woman aged 18-35 years with Graves disease.

This clonotype was counted ten times or more. The CDR3 is CATTGQFYGYTF. CDR3 nucleotides: TGTGCCACCACCGGACAGTTCTATGGCTACACCTTC. The chain uses TRBV12-3 or TRBV12-4 and TRBJ1-2, with D possibly matching TRBD1 (6 bases). V was shortened by 10 bases and J by 4 bases, with 13 bases between the two germline ends. CDR3 length: 12 residues.

V and J are TRBV30 and TRBJ1-1; D is uncertain. Trimming pared 4 bases from V and 6 bases from J, leaving 12 bases between. Germline V gene lookup returns CDR1 GTSNPN and CDR2 SVGIG (reference sequence). CDR3 length equals 12 residues. CDR3 DNA: TGTGCCTGGAACTTAGGTGGCTCTGAAGCTTTCTTT. It codes for CAWNLGGSEAFF.

This clonotype has ten or more counts. The rearrangement joins TRBV15 to TRBJ2-1; 12 nucleotides align to TRBD1. This CDR3 spans 14 amino acids. With 7 bases clipped from V and 7 bases from J, the junction kept 5 bases outside the gene matches. Germline CDR1 and CDR2: LNHNV and YYDKDF (reference sequence). The CDR3 loop is CATKPGQGANEQFF. The CDR3 nucleotides are TGTGCCACCAAGCCGGGACAGGGGGCAAATGAGCAGTTCTTC.

This clonotype has only a few counts. This clone may be a read error of a much larger clone one base away. The V call is TRBV10-1, the J call TRBJ1-1; no clear D gene. This CDR3 spans 12 amino acids. Germline assignment: CDR1 WNHNN and CDR2 SYGVQD (reference sequence). In nucleotides, the CDR3 is TGCGCCATCAGTGACCCCAACACTGAAGCTTTCTTT. This translates into CAISDPNTEAFF.

Many counts were recorded for this clonotype. The chain couples TRBV10-3 to TRBJ2-7; possibly TRBD2 for D (6 bases). There are 16 residues in the CDR3. Germline CDR1 is ENHRY and CDR2 is SYGVKD. V was pared by 4 bases and J by 3 bases, with 19 bases between. The CDR3 loop is CAISGWEAGRYYEQYF. The DNA of the CDR3 is TGTGCCATCAGTGGATGGGAGGCCGGTAGGTACTACGAGCAGTACTTC.

This clonotype showed up many times. The chain carries TRBV27 and TRBJ2-7; unclear D gene. The CDR3 covers 11 residues. V shed 4 bases and J shed 6 bases, with 7 bases lying between them. Germline CDR1 reads MNHEY; CDR2 reads SMNVEV (reference sequence). The CDR3 loop is CASSSGSEQYF. The CDR3 DNA is TGTGCCAGCAGTTCGGGCTCCGAGCAGTACTTC.

The table lists this clonotype with many counts. The V call is TRBV2, the J call TRBJ2-1, with D possibly matching TRBD2 (6 bases). The CDR3 runs 16 residues. Between the trimmed V and J ends, which lost 2 bases and 3 bases, there was a span of 14 bases. Germline CDR1 SNHLY, CDR2 FYNNEI. The CDR3 nucleotides are TGTGCCAGCAGTGAACGGGGAGGCGGGGTCTACAATGAGCAGTTCTTC. It yields the protein CASSERGGGVYNEQFF.

V usage is TRBV29-1 and J usage is TRBJ1-1; maybe TRBD1 (6 bases). V was clipped by 6 bases and J by 0 bases, with 11 bases between them. Germline V gives CDR1 SQVTM, CDR2 ANQGSEA. CDR3 length: 13 amino acids. CDR3 nucleotide sequence: TGCAGCGTCGAGACAGGACTGAACACTGAAGCTTTCTTT. Its protein product is CSVETGLNTEAFF. Looking up the rest from reference TRBV29-1 and TRBJ1-1 gives the full variable domain: SAVISQKPSRDICQRGTSLTIQCQVDSQVTMMFWYRQQPGQSLTLIATANQGSEATYESGFVIDKFPISRPNLTFSTLTVSNMSPEDSSIYLCSVETGLNTEAFFGQGTRLTVV.